This T cell receptor (beta chain) was observed in a study of blood T cells in healthy people across ages. About the study: About one barcoded beta molecule per two T cells came from capture by template switching.

This clonotype was picked up a small number of times. The antigen remains unidentified. Primed by a sample-barcoded 5' primer and a J-beta primer mix, a second PCR proceeded for 7 to 11 cycles. A template-switch adaptor containing 12 random nucleotides labeled each cDNA molecule. TCRdb reanalysed the 5' RACE reads using MiXCR and keeps one entry per CDR3 protein. The table records about 1,800,000 distinct CDR3 sequences, approximately 30% of them present only once. Broader study findings: The percentage of naive T cells correlated strongly with TCR beta diversity. Investigators treated diversity estimates from one million T cells as underestimates.

The germline CDR1 and CDR2 sequences are MNHEY and SVGAGI. The CDR3 is 15 residues long. Trimming took 7 bases from V and 7 from J, leaving 21 bases between them. The sample taken for sequencing was blood. The J gene is TRBJ2-3, the V gene TRBV6-5; D might be TRBD2 (6 bases). The source of this sequence is a woman aged 25 to 39 in good health. The CDR3: CASTRRGEAGNTQYF. In nucleotides, the CDR3 is TGTGCCAGCACCCGGAGGGGCGAGGCGGGAAATACGCAGTATTTT.